The 9 T cell receptor beta chains given below trace back to one sample, sequenced in a study of blood T cells in healthy people across ages (dated by TCRdb to 2013 to 2016). Library preparation employed 5' RACE. Sequencing used an Illumina HiSeq 2500. A second PCR of roughly 7 to 12 cycles was run with a J-beta primer mix and a sample-barcoded 5' primer. The public reads were reanalyzed by TCRdb: fastp trimming at Q25, MiXCR alignment, in-frame beta chains only. Each entry merges the rows of one CDR3 protein and shows their most common DNA and genes. The sample table holds roughly 1,300,000 distinct CDR3 sequences, of which roughly 60% were seen once. Of the sample, more than 6% is held by the ten largest clones. The sample comprised blood. The receptors here all came from a man younger than 30 in good health.

The CDR3 region is CASFGGGNQPQHF. As DNA, the CDR3 is TGTGCCAGCTTTGGCGGAGGCAATCAGCCCCAGCATTTT. The rearrangement joins TRBV2 to TRBJ1-5; no firm D call. V was cut by 8 bases and J by 2 bases, with 10 bases left in between. CDR3 length equals 13 residues. CDR1 and CDR2 (germline): SNHLY, FYNNEI.

This chain uses TRBV4-1 with TRBJ2-2; weak D call: TRBD2 (5 bases). The CDR3 loop spans 13 amino acids. Germline assignment: CDR1 MGHRA and CDR2 YSYEKL. V was trimmed by 3 bases and J by 9 bases, leaving 11 bases between them. DNA of the CDR3: TGCGCCAGCAGCCAGGCCACTAGGCGGGAGCTGTTTTTT. It codes for CASSQATRRELFF.

There are a few counts of this clonotype. CDR3 sequence: CASSLAVPRLATNTGELFF. For the CDR3, the DNA is TGTGCCAGCAGCTTAGCCGTCCCTCGACTAGCAACGAACACCGGGGAGCTGTTTTTT. The V and J genes are TRBV7-2 and TRBJ2-2; TRBD2 agrees at 7 bases. V was clipped by 0 bases and J by 0 bases; unmatched bases: 10. The CDR3 is 19 amino acids. CDR1 SGHTA and CDR2 FQGNSA come from the germline V gene.

V is TRBV10-3 and J is TRBJ2-7; D possibly matches TRBD1 or TRBD2 (5 bases each). The CDR3 is 14 residues long. Germline V gene data show CDR1 as ENHRY and CDR2 as SYGVKD. V gave up 2 bases and J gave up 2 bases, with 10 bases separating them. DNA of the CDR3: TGTGCCATCAGTGAGGCGTTGGGGGCCTACGAGCAGTACTTC. It is translated as CAISEALGAYEQYF.

The chain joins TRBV28 to TRBJ2-1; D gene uncertain. The J call may be mistaken, given a closer DNA end match to TRBJ2-7. The CDR3 is 18 amino acids. Germline V gives CDR1 MDHEN, CDR2 SYDVKM. DNA of the CDR3: TGTGCCAGCAGGTCGAGTAGAGCGAGCTTGAGCCCCTACAATGAGCAGTACTTC. Translated: CASRSSRASLSPYNEQYF.

The V and J genes are TRBV6-2 or TRBV6-3 and TRBJ1-2; D may be TRBD1 (6 bases). Germline values: CDR1 MNHEY, CDR2 SVGEGT. The V end lost 8 bases, the J end lost 6 bases, and 10 bases lay between the germline ends. The CDR3 totals 11 residues. DNA for the CDR3: TGTGCCAGCTTATCAGGGGATGGCTACACCTTC. Its translation: CASLSGDGYTF.

This sequence joins TRBV11-2 and TRBJ2-7; D may be TRBD2 (6 bases). The V end lost 5 bases, the J end lost 2 bases, and 22 bases lay between the germline ends. The CDR3 is 17 amino acids. Germline V gene sequence: CDR1 SGHAT, CDR2 FQNNGV. CDR3 in amino acids: CASSRLGRDSKTYEQYF. Written as DNA, the CDR3 is TGTGCCAGCAGCCGCCTGGGTCGGGACTCAAAAACCTACGAGCAGTACTTC.

This clonotype appeared a single time. The chain recombines TRBV6-6 with TRBJ1-5, with unresolved D. CDR1 is MNHNY, CDR2 SVGAGI, per germline (reference sequence). The CDR3 sequence is 17 residues long. The germline V and J ends were trimmed by 7 bases and 0 bases, with 19 bases remaining between them. CDR3 sequence reads: CASTALPRTVSNQPQHF. In DNA form, the CDR3 reads TGTGCCAGCACCGCACTTCCGAGGACGGTTAGCAATCAGCCCCAGCATTTT.

This clonotype turned up a few times. This chain uses TRBV7-9 with TRBJ1-2, with D maybe TRBD1 (5 bases). V was shortened by 5 bases and J by 5 bases, with 27 bases between the two germline ends. The germline V gene encodes CDR1 SEHNR and CDR2 FQNEAQ (reference sequence). This CDR3 is built from 18 residues. The CDR3 loop is CASSLSVTSSVGAYGYTF. CDR3 DNA sequence: TGTGCCAGCAGCCTAAGCGTAACCAGCTCCGTAGGGGCTTATGGCTACACCTTC.